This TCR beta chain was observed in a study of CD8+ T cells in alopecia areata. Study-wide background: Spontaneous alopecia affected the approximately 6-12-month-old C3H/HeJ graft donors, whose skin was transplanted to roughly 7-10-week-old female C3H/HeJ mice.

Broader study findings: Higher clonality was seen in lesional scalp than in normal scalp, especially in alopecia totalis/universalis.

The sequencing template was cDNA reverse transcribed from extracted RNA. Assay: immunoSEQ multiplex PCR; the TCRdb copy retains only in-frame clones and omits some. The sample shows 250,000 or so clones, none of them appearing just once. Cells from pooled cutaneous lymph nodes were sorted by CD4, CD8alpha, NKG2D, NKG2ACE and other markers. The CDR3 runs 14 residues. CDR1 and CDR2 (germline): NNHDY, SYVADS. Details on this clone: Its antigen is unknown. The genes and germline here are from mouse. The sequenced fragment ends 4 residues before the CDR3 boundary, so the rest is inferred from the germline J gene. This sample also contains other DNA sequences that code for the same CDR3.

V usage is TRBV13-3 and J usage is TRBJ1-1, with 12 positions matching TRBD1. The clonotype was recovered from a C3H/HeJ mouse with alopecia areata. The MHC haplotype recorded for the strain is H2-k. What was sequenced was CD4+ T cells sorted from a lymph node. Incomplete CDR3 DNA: TGTGCCAGCAGTGGGGACAGGGGGCGGACA. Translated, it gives CASSGDRGRT. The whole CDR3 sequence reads CASSGDRGRTEVFF.